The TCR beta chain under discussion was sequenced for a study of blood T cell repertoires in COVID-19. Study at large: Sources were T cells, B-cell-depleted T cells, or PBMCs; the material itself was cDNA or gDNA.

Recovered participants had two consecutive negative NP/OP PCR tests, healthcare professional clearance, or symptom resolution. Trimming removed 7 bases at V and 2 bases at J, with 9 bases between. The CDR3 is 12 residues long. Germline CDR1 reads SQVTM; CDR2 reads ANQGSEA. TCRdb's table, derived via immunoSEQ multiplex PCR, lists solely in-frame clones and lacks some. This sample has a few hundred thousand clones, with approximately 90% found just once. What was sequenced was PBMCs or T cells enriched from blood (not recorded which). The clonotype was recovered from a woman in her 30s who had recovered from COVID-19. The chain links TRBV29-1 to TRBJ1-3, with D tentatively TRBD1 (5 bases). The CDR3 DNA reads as TGCAGCGCCGCGGGACCTGGAAACACCATATATTTT. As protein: CSAAGPGNTIYF.